A selection of T cell receptor beta chains follows, all from one sample in a study of OX40 agonist ivuxolimab in advanced cancers. This table comes from immunoSEQ multiplex PCR, and its TCRdb copy is limited to in-frame clones, with some not included. The table lists under 75,000 clones, around nine tenths of them singletons, with around 2.1% in the top ten. The input for sequencing was CD4+ or CD8+ T cells sorted from blood, taken in a trial of the OX40 agonist ivuxolimab. The receptors here all came from an adult with an advanced solid tumor such as melanoma, head and neck, liver or kidney cancer. The CDR3 runs from the conserved cysteine through the conserved F or W. Fields, in order: V gene, D gene, J gene, clone size, CDR3 DNA, CDR3 protein. D genes are given only for firm matches. Rows may omit the clone size; those that give it use once, few, many or a size class.

TRBV19	NA	TRBJ1-5	NA	TGTGCCAGTAGACCCGCGGGGGCATATAGCAATCAGCCCCAGCATTTT	CASRPAGAYSNQPQHF
TRBV30	NA	TRBJ2-1	NA	TGTGCCTGGAGGGCTGCAGGGGGGCACCGGGATGAGCAGTTCTTC	CAWRAAGGHRDEQFF
TRBV15	TRBD1	TRBJ2-4	NA	TGTGCCACCAGCAGAAGGGGCCAGGGGGACGCCAAAAACATTCAGTACTTC	CATSRRGQGDAKNIQYF
TRBV2	NA	TRBJ1-4	NA	TGTGCCAGCAGTGAAGAGGACAGTAGAAGCGAAAAACTGTTTTTT	CASSEEDSRSEKLFF
TRBV10-3	NA	TRBJ1-5	NA	TGTGCCATCAGTGAAAGCGGAGTTGACAATCAGCCCCAGCATTTT	CAISESGVDNQPQHF
TRBV5-1	NA	TRBJ2-3	NA	TGCGCCAGCAAAGCTTTCGGAACGGCTAGCACAGATACGCAGTATTTT	CASKAFGTASTDTQYF
TRBV28	NA	TRBJ1-6	NA	TGTGCCAGCAGCATGCCCCGGGGCGTAAATTCACCCCTCCACTTT	CASSMPRGVNSPLHF
TRBV27	NA	TRBJ2-5	NA	TGTGCCAGCAGTTTGAGGTTCTCGCCAGCGGAGACCCAGTACTTC	CASSLRFSPAETQYF
TRBV7-9	NA	TRBJ2-7	NA	TGTGCCAGCAGCTTCCTGGGTAGTAAGCAGTACTTC	CASSFLGSKQYF
TRBV9	TRBD2	TRBJ2-5	NA	TGTGCCAGCAAGGGTGCGACTAGCGGGAAAGGAGAGACCCAGTACTTC	CASKGATSGKGETQYF
TRBV10-3	TRBD1	TRBJ2-7	NA	TGTGCCACGGGTGGGACAGGGACCTACGAGCAGTACTTC	CATGGTGTYEQYF
TRBV28	TRBD1	TRBJ1-2	NA	TGTGCCAGCAGTAGGACAGGAGGGGTATATGGCTACACCTTC	CASSRTGGVYGYTF
TRBV28	NA	TRBJ2-7	NA	TGTGCCAGCAGTTTAGTTGTGGGGGTCGAGCAGTACTTC	CASSLVVGVEQYF
TRBV4-2	NA	TRBJ2-1	NA	TGTGCCAGCAGCCAAGGGGGATATAATGAGCAGTTCTTC	CASSQGGYNEQFF
TRBV28	NA	TRBJ2-2	once	TGTGCCAGCGGTATCTCCGGGACCATCACCGGGGAGCTGTTTTTT	CASGISGTITGELFF
TRBV4-3	TRBD1	TRBJ1-2	NA	TGCGCCAGCAGCCAAGATCTTGTACAGGGGGCCTATGGCTACACCTTC	CASSQDLVQGAYGYTF
TRBV30	NA	TRBJ1-4	NA	TGTGCCTGGAGTGTACGGATATCAGCAACTAATGAAAAACTGTTTTTT	CAWSVRISATNEKLFF
TRBV18	NA	TRBJ1-4	NA	TGTGCCAGCTCACCAATTCCAGGTGTAAATGAAAAACTGTTTTTT	CASSPIPGVNEKLFF
TRBV11-2	TRBD1	TRBJ2-7	NA	TGTGCCAGCAGCTTACTCAGGGGGCCTACGTTCCACGAGCAGTACTTC	CASSLLRGPTFHEQYF
TRBV4-2	TRBD1	TRBJ1-5	NA	TGTGCCAGCAGCCAAGAAACAGGGGGAGGCCAGCCCCAGCATTTT	CASSQETGGGQPQHF
TRBV7-9	NA	TRBJ2-7	NA	TGTGCCAGCAGCTTAGTTGGGGGGCACTTCTATGAGCAGTACTTC	CASSLVGGHFYEQYF
TRBV6-4	NA	TRBJ2-3	NA	TGTGCCAGCAGCCTCCCCACAGATACGCAGTATTTT	CASSLPTDTQYF
TRBV5-1	TRBD2	TRBJ2-7	NA	TGCGCCAGCAGCCACGAAGCGGGAGCGTACGAGCAGTACTTC	CASSHEAGAYEQYF
TRBV27	NA	TRBJ2-2	NA	TGTGCCAGCAGTTTATGGGGAGAAGCGTACACCGGGGAGCTGTTTTTT	CASSLWGEAYTGELFF
TRBV21-1	NA	TRBJ2-5	NA	TGTGCCAGCAGCAACAGGGACCGGGGGGCCCAGTACTTC	CASSNRDRGAQYF
TRBV11-2	NA	TRBJ2-5	NA	TGTGCCAGCAGCCCAAGTGGGGGTCGAGAGACCCAGTACTTC	CASSPSGGRETQYF
TRBV11-2	TRBD2	TRBJ2-5	NA	TGTGCCAGCAGCCCCTGGACTAGCGGCGCGCAAGAGACCCAGTACTTC	CASSPWTSGAQETQYF
TRBV5-1	TRBD2	TRBJ2-3	NA	TGCGCCAGCAGCGGAAGTAGCGGGGGCAGCACAGATACGCAGTATTTT	CASSGSSGGSTDTQYF
TRBV28	NA	TRBJ2-7	NA	TGTGCCAGGTCTAGGTACTCCTACGAGCAGTACTTC	CARSRYSYEQYF
TRBV2	NA	TRBJ2-5	NA	TGTGCCAGCGTGCAAGGTACAGGAGAGACCCAGTACTTC	CASVQGTGETQYF
TRBV5-1	TRBD1	TRBJ1-1	once	TGCGCCAGCAGCTTCGACAGGGTAGGAGCTTTCTTT	CASSFDRVGAFF
TRBV29-1	TRBD1	TRBJ1-1	NA	TGCAGCCCAGGGGGAGAGGCTGAAGCTTTCTTT	CSPGGEAEAFF
TRBV19	NA	TRBJ1-5	NA	TGTGCCACCGCAGATTATAGCAATCAGCCCCAGCATTTT	CATADYSNQPQHF
TRBV28	NA	TRBJ2-7	NA	TGTGCCAGCAGTTTAGATGGGCGTAGCATCTACGAGCAGTACTTC	CASSLDGRSIYEQYF
TRBV5-4	NA	TRBJ2-5	NA	TGTGCCAGCAGCTTGGAGCAAGAGACCCAGTACTTC	CASSLEQETQYF
TRBV19	TRBD1	TRBJ2-3	NA	TGTGCCAGTAGTAGAGGACAGGGGTCAGATACGCAGTATTTT	CASSRGQGSDTQYF
TRBV9	NA	TRBJ1-1	NA	TGTGCCAGCAGCGTATTAGCGGGAAGCACTGAAGCTTTCTTT	CASSVLAGSTEAFF
TRBV7-2	NA	TRBJ1-1	NA	TGTGCCAGCACCCCTATCACGAACACTGAAGCTTTCTTT	CASTPITNTEAFF
TRBV5-1	TRBD1	TRBJ2-1	NA	TGCGCCAGCAGCCTGGGACAGGGGGACGGTGAGCAGTTCTTC	CASSLGQGDGEQFF
TRBV6-5	NA	TRBJ2-1	NA	TGTGCCAGCAGCGACTCTTACCGGAACAATGAGCAGTTCTTC	CASSDSYRNNEQFF
TRBV7-3	TRBD1	TRBJ2-2	once	TGTGCCAGCAGCTACGACAGGGGGACCGGGGAGCTGTTTTTT	CASSYDRGTGELFF
TRBV2	NA	TRBJ1-5	NA	TGTGCCAGCAGTGGGTTGGGGGGGGGTAGCAATCAGCCCCAGCATTTT	CASSGLGGGSNQPQHF